The sequence of this T cell receptor (beta chain) was determined in a study of Ad26.COV2.S vaccination and SARS-CoV-2 variants. Study details: The study gave Ad26.COV2.S intramuscularly, once or twice 56 days apart.

TCRdb keeps only in-frame clones here, not all; method: immunoSEQ multiplex PCR. The table lists roughly 320,000 clones, around four fifths of them singletons. Treatment reported: some 19 received Ad26.COV2.S at low or high dose, single or two shots; roughly five received placebo; per-sample allocation not given. The samples were gathered on day 63 after the first injection of vaccine or placebo. In germline, CDR1 is SEHNR, CDR2 FQNEAQ (reference sequence). This CDR3 is 16 amino acids long. J was trimmed by 4 bases and V by 5 bases; bases with no gene match: 11. The specimen comprised peripheral blood, sampled in a trial of Ad26.COV2.S vaccine versus placebo. V gene TRBV7-9 combines with J gene TRBJ2-1; 7 nucleotides line up with TRBD1. The receptor was isolated from a person aged 18-65 years who received the Ad26.COV2.S COVID-19 vaccine or a placebo. CDR3 DNA sequence: TGTGCCAGCAGCCCCGGGACCGGGACAGCGTACAATGAGCAGTTCTTC. As protein: CASSPGTGTAYNEQFF.